Following are 2 T cell receptor beta chains from one sample sequenced in a study of blood T cell repertoires in COVID-19. Profiled with immunoSEQ multiplex PCR; TCRdb holds only in-frame clones, not every one. This table holds about 270,000 clones, 70% to 90% found once. Sequencing was done on a sample of PBMCs or T cells enriched from blood (not recorded which). Receptor source: a woman under 40 with acute COVID-19.

The count of this clone is one. The chain recombines TRBV6-5 with TRBJ2-7; perhaps TRBD1 as D (5 bases). Germline CDR1 and CDR2: MNHEY and SVGAGI. Between the trimmed V and J ends, which lost 2 bases and 5 bases, there was a span of 7 bases. This CDR3 spans 12 amino acids. CDR3 in amino acids: CASSYGAHEQYF. CDR3 coding DNA: TGTGCCAGCAGTTACGGGGCCCACGAGCAGTACTTC.

The V call is TRBV10-1, the J call TRBJ1-5, with 10 positions matching TRBD1. Germline loops: CDR1 WNHNN, CDR2 SYGVQD (reference sequence). This CDR3 region has 20 residues. V lost 8 bases, J lost 3 bases, and 22 bases stayed unmatched. The CDR3 sequence: CASGKNHRGQGPGANQPQHF. The CDR3, as DNA: TGCGCCAGCGGTAAAAACCACCGGGGACAGGGGCCTGGGGCCAATCAGCCCCAGCATTTT.